The rows below give T cell receptor beta chains drawn from one sample of a study of blood T cells in healthy people across ages. MiXCR was run by TCRdb on the 5' RACE reads, yielding one entry per CDR3 protein. The sample yields approximately 800,000 distinct CDR3 sequences, roughly 25% seen once. The sample also formed part of further work on T cells of mothers and their children.

What was sequenced was blood. The source of these receptors is a boy aged 10-17 years in good health. Each CDR3 is given without its conserved first and last residue.

v_call cdr3_aa
TRBV7-9 ASSPKHPYEQY
TRBV29-1 SVTRQGFHTIY
TRBV28 ATDRGESLETQY
TRBV6-5 ASSYSSDQPQH
TRBV20-1 SARDHLGAQTEAF
TRBV4-2 ASSPQETGQYYEQY
TRBV20-1 SVHGVTTDTQY
TRBV5-1 ASSFRGPQYNEQF
TRBV10-3 AIKPTRGETQY
TRBV7-6 ASSPGAGGREQY
TRBV5-5 ASSLAPGDTEAF
TRBV28 AAKGGGTGNQPQH
TRBV29-1 SVALQNGNTIY
TRBV19 ASSIPRLSEGYNEQF
TRBV5-1 ASSLDQGSTH
TRBV6-6 ASMVGIKVGEKLF
TRBV5-1 ASTRDLSYNEQF
TRBV11-2 ASRGGATGANVLT
TRBV20-1 SARDPKGPGQLLAKNIQY
TRBV20-1 SAEGNLGQGSDEQF
TRBV9 ASSVAPGGQETQY
TRBV9 ASSETGKNEKLF
TRBV4-3 ASSQDGARGQF
TRBV19 ASSIASGASTDTQY
TRBV25-1 ASSKYGRENTEAF
TRBV6-1 ASSDTQGRQGDTQY
TRBV6-4 ASSVFSGGTDTQY
TRBV6-2/TRBV6-3 ASSSGDREAF
TRBV5-6 ASSLQGTTNEKLF
TRBV4-3 ASSQEAVTQGSTEAF
TRBV7-9 ASSPMDGAKNIQY
TRBV7-2 ASSLIQGETQY
TRBV19 ASSLFADGQPQH
TRBV9 ASSVGGQGNNEKLF
TRBV3-1 ASSATWYEQY
TRBV20-1 SALKKGGLGNQPQH
TRBV4-3 ASSRDLNSPRGTQY
TRBV29-1 SVDWDGDPPDTQY
TRBV28 ASSFAASSYEQF
TRBV27 ASRTRFYEQY
TRBV28 ASGPVVSGVFSYEQY
TRBV20-1 SARDIGLAGTYEQY